This T cell receptor beta chain was sequenced in a study of response to subunit inactivated influenza vaccine. TCRdb itself ran the RT-PCR reads through MiXCR, one entry per CDR3 protein. The table has about 610,000 distinct CDR3 sequences, around 15% seen once. This clonotype came up a few times. This CDR3 contains 14 residues. V was cut by 2 bases and J by 1 base, with 9 bases left in between. The germline gives CDR1 DFQATT, CDR2 SNEGSKA (reference sequence). The chain recombines TRBV20-1 with TRBJ1-3; weak D call: TRBD1 (6 bases). This TCR derives from a man aged 45 to 65 who received an inactivated influenza vaccine. The sample here was PBMCs from blood, taken roughly 13 days after vaccination. The CDR3 coding sequence is TGCAGTGCTAGATCAGGGACATCTGGAAACACCATATATTTT. Translating it yields CSARSGTSGNTIYF.